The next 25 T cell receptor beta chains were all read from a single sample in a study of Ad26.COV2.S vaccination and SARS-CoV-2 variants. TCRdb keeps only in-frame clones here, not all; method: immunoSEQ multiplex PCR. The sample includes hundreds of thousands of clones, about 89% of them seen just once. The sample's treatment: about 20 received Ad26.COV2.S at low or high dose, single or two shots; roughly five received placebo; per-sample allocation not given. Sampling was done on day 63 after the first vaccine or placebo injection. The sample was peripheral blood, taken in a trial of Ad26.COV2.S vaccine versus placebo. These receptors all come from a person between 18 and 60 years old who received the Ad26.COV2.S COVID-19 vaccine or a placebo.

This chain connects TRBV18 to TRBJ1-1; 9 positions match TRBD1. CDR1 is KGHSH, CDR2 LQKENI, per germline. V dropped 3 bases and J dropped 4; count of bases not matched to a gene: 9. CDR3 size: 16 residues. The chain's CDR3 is CASSPLKTGGTTEAFF. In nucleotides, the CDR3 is TGTGCCAGCTCACCGCTTAAGACAGGGGGGACCACTGAAGCTTTCTTT.

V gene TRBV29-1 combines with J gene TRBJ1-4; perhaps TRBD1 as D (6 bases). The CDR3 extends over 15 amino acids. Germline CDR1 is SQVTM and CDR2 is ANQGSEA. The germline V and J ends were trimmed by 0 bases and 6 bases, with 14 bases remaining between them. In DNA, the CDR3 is TGCAGCGTTGAAGATCCCACAGGGACGGATGAAAAACTGTTTTTT. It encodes CSVEDPTGTDEKLFF.

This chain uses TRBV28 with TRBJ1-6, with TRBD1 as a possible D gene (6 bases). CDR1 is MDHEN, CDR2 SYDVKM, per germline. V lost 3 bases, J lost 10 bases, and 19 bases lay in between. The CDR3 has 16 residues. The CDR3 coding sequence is TGTGCCAGCAGTTTTCGGGGGGGCAGGGTCGCCTCACCCCTCCACTTT. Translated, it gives CASSFRGGRVASPLHF. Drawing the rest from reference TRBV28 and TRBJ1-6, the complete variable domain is DVKVTQSSRYLVKRTGEKVFLECVQDMDHENMFWYRQDPGLGLRLIYFSYDVKMKEKGDIPEGYSVSREKKERFSLILESASTNQTSMYLCASSFRGGRVASPLHFGNGTRLTVT.

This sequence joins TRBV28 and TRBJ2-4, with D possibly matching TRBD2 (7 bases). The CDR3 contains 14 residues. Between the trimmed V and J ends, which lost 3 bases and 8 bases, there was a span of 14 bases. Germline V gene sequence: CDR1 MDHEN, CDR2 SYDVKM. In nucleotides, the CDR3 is TGTGCCAGCAGTTTGGGGGGGCCTCAACACATTCAGTACTTC. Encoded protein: CASSLGGPQHIQYF.

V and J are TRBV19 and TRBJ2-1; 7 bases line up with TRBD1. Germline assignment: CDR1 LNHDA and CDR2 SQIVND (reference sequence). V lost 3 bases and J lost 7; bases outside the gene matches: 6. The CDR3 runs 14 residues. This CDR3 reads CASSIWGTVNEQFF. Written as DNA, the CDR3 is TGTGCCAGTAGTATCTGGGGGACAGTAAATGAGCAGTTCTTC.

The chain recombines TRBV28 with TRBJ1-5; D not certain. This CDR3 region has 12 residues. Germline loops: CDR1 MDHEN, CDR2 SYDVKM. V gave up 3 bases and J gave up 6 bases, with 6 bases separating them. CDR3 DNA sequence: TGTGCCAGCAGTTTCGAGCTTCAGCCCCAGCATTTT. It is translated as CASSFELQPQHF. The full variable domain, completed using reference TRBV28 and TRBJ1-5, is DVKVTQSSRYLVKRTGEKVFLECVQDMDHENMFWYRQDPGLGLRLIYFSYDVKMKEKGDIPEGYSVSREKKERFSLILESASTNQTSMYLCASSFELQPQHFGDGTRLSIL.

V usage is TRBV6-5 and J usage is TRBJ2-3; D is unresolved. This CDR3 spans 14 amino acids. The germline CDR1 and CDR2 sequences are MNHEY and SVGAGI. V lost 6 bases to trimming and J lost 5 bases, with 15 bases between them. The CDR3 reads CASRLNAAEDTQYF. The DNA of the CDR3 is TGTGCCAGCAGGTTGAACGCAGCTGAAGATACGCAGTATTTT.

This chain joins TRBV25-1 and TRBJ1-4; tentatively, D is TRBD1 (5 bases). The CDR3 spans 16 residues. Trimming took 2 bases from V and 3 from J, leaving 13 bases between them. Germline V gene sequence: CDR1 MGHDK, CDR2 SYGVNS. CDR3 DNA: TGTGCCAGCAGTGAAGGCAGGGTGGGGTCTAATGAAAAACTGTTTTTT. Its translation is CASSEGRVGSNEKLFF.

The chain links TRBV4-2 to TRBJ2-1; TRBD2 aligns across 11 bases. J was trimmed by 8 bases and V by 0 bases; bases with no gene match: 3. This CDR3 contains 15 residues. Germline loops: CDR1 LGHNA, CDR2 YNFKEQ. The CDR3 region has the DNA TGTGCCAGCAGCCAAGAGGCACTAGCGGGAGATGAGCAGTTCTTC. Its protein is CASSQEALAGDEQFF.

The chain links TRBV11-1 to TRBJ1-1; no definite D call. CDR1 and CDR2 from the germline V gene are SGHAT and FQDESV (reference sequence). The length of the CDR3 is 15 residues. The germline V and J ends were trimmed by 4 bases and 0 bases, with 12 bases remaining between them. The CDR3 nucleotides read TGTGCCAGCAGCTACGGGATGGAGCTGAACACTGAAGCTTTCTTT. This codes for CASSYGMELNTEAFF.

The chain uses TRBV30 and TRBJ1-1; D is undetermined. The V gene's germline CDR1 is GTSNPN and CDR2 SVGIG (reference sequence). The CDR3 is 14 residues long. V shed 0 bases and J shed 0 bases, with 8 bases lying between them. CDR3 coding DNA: TGTGCCTGGAGTGTTCGGGTGATGAACACTGAAGCTTTCTTT. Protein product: CAWSVRVMNTEAFF.

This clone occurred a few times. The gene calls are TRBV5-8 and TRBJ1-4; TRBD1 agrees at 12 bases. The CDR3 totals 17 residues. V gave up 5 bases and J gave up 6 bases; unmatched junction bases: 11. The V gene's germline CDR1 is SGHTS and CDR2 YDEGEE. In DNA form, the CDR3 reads TGTGCCAGCAGGCGGGACAGGGGGCTCTTTAGGGATGAAAAACTGTTTTTT. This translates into CASRRDRGLFRDEKLFF.

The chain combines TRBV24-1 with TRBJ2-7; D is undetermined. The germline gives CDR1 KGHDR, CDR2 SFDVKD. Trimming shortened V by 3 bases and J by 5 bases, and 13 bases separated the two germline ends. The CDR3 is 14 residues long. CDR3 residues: CATSDDTCRHEQYF. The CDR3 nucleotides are TGTGCCACCAGTGATGACACGTGTAGGCACGAGCAGTACTTC.

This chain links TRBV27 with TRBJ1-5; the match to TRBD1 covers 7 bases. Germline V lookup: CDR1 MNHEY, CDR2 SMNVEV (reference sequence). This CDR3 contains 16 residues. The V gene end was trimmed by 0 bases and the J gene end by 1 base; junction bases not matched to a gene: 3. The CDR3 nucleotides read TGTGCCAGCAGTTTATCCCCGACAGGGAGCAATCAGCCCCAGCATTTT. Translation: CASSLSPTGSNQPQHF.

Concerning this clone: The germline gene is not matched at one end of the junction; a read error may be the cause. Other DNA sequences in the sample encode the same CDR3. The CDR3 reads CASSHSLLQGALEGHTEAFF. The CDR3 nucleotides are TGCGCCAGCAGCCACTCGTTGCTGCAGGGGGCGCTTGAGGGGCATACTGAAGCTTTTTTT. V and J are TRBV5-1 and TRBJ1-1, with 8 bases identical to TRBD1. The CDR3 has 20 residues. In germline, CDR1 is SGHRS, CDR2 YFSETQ.

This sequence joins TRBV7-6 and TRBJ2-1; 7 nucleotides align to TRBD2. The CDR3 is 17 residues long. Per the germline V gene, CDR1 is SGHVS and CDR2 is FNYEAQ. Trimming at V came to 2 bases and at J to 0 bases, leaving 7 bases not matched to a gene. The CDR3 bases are TGTGCCAGCAGCTTAATGTGGGGGGGACGCTCCTACAATGAGCAGTTCTTC. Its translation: CASSLMWGGRSYNEQFF.

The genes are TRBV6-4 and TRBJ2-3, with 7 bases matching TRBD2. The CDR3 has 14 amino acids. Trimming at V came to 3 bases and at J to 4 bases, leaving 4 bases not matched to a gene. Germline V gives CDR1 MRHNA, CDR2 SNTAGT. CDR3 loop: CASSDGGSADTQYF. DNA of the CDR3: TGTGCCAGCAGTGATGGCGGGAGCGCAGATACGCAGTATTTT.

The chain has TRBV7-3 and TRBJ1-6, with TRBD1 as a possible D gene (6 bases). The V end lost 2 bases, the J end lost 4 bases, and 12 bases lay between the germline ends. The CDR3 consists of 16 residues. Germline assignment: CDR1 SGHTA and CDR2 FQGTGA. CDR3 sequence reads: CASSLLPGQYNSPLHF. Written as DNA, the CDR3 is TGTGCCAGCAGCTTACTACCCGGACAGTATAATTCACCCCTCCACTTT.

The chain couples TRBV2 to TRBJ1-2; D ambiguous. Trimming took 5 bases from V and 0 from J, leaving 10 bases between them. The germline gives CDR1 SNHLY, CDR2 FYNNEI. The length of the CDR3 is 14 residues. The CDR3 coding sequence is TGTGCCAGCAGTCAAGACCCAGCTAACTATGGCTACACCTTC. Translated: CASSQDPANYGYTF.

The DNA for the CDR3 is TGTGCCAGCTCCCGGGACAGGGTTTCCTACGAGCAGTACTTC. Translating it yields CASSRDRVSYEQYF. V and J are TRBV5-4 and TRBJ2-7; TRBD1 agrees at 9 bases. Trimming cost V 7 bases and J 1 base; bases outside gene matches: 6. Germline assignment: CDR1 SGHNT and CDR2 YYREEE (reference sequence). This CDR3 is built from 14 residues.

The CDR3 DNA follows: TGTGCCAGCGGGCTCCCCATGAACACTGAAGCTTTCTTT. As protein: CASGLPMNTEAFF. This sequence joins TRBV6-1 and TRBJ1-1, with no clear D. Trimming removed 8 bases at V and 0 bases at J, with 10 bases between. The CDR3 extends over 13 amino acids. CDR1 is MNHNS, CDR2 SASEGT, per germline.

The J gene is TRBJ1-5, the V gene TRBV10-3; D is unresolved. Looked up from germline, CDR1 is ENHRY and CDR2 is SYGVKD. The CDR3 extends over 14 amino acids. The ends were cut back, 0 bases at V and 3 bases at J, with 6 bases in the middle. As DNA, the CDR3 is TGTGCCATCAGTGAGTCGGAGGACAATCAGCCCCAGCATTTT. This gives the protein CAISESEDNQPQHF.

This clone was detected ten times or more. The CDR3 DNA is TGTGCCAGCAGCCATTGGGCCACTAGCACAGATACGCAGTATTTT. This gives the protein CASSHWATSTDTQYF. V and J are TRBV14 and TRBJ2-3; no clear D. The V gene's germline CDR1 is SGHDN and CDR2 FVKESK. V was cut by 3 bases and J by 0 bases, with 10 bases left in between. The CDR3 covers 15 residues. The variable domain in full, completed from reference TRBV14 and TRBJ2-3, reads EAGVTQFPSHSVIEKGQTVTLRCDPISGHDNLYWYRRVMGKEIKFLLHFVKESKQDESGMPNNRFLAERTGGTYSTLKVQPAELEDSGVYFCASSHWATSTDTQYFGPGTRLTVL.

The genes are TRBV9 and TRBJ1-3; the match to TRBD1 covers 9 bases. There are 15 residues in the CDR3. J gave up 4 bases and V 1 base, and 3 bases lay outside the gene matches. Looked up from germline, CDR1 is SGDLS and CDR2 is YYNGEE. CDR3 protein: CASSVTGGKGNTIYF. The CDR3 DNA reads TGTGCCAGCAGCGTAACAGGGGGCAAAGGAAACACCATATATTTT.

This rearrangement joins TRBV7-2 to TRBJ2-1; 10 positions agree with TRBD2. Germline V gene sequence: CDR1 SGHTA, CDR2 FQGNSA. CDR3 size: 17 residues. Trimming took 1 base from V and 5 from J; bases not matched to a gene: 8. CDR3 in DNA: TGTGCCAGCAGCTTAGTAGGCGGTCTAGCGGGGGACAATGAGCAGTTCTTC. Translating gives CASSLVGGLAGDNEQFF.